This T cell receptor beta chain was observed in a study of blood T cell repertoires in COVID-19. The CDR3 runs 16 residues. CDR1 MDHEN and CDR2 SYDVKM come from the germline V gene. Trimming took 5 bases from V and 5 from J; bases not matched to a gene: 13. Method: immunoSEQ multiplex PCR; TCRdb's copy keeps in-frame clones and lacks some. The data hold about 150,000 clones, with around 80% observed a single time. Sequencing input: peripheral blood. This rearrangement joins TRBV28 to TRBJ2-3, with 7 bases identical to TRBD1. This receptor was taken from a human donor with acute or convalescent COVID-19. The donor label of this sample is uncertain. The CDR3 region has the DNA TGTGCCAGCAGTCCCCGGGGAAGAGGGGGCAAAGATACGCAGTATTTT. Translated: CASSPRGRGGKDTQYF.